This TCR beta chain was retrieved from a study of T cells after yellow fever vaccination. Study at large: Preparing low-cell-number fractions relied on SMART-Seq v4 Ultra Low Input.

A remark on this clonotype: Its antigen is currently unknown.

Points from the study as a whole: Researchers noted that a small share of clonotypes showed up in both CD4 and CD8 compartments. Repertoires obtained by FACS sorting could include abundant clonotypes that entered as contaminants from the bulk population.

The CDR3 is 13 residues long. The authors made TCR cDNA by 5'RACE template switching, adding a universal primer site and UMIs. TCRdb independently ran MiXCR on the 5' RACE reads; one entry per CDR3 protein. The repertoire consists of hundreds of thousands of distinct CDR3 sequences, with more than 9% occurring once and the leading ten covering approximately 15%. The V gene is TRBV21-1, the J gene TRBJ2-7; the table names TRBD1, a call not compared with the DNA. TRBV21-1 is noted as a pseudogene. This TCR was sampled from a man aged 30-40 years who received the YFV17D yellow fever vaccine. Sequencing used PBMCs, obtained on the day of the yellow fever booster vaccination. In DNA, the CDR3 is TGTGCCAGGGGCCCCGGGCTCCCCTACGAGCAGTACTTC. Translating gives CARGPGLPYEQYF.